This T cell receptor beta chain was recorded in a study of blood T cell repertoires in COVID-19. The protocol was immunoSEQ multiplex PCR, while the TCRdb copy is restricted to in-frame clones and leaves out a portion. Of some 170,000 clones listed, around four fifths are singletons. Trimming took off 3 bases at V and 4 bases at J, with 12 bases between the two ends. Germline V lookup: CDR1 MDHEN, CDR2 SYDVKM. The CDR3 has 14 residues. Sequences were obtained from peripheral blood. This rearrangement joins TRBV28 to TRBJ1-2; perhaps TRBD1 as D (5 bases). The source is an elderly woman with acute or convalescent COVID-19. The CDR3 nucleotides are TGTGCCAGCAGTTTTGGGCAGGGCCTCTATGGCTACACCTTC. Translation gives CASSFGQGLYGYTF.